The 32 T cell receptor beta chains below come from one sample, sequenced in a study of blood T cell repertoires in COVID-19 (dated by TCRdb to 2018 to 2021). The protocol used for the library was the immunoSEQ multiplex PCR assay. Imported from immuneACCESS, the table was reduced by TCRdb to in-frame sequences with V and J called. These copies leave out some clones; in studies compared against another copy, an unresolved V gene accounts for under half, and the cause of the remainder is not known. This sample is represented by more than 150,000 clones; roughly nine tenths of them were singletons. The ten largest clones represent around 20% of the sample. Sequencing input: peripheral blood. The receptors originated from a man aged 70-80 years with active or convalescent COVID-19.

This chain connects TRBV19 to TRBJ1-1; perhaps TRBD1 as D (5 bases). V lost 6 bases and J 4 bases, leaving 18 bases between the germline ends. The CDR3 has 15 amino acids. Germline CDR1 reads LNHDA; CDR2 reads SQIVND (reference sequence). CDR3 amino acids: CASSPPWGVGTEAFF. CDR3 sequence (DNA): TGTGCCAGTAGCCCCCCGTGGGGGGTGGGCACTGAAGCTTTCTTT.

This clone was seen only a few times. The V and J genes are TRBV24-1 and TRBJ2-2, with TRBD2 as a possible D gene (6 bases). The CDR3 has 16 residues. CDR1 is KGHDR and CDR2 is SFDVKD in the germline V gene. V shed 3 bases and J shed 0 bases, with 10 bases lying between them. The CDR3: CATSDPGTSNTGELFF. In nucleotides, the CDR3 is TGTGCCACCAGTGATCCCGGGACTTCGAACACCGGGGAGCTGTTTTTT.

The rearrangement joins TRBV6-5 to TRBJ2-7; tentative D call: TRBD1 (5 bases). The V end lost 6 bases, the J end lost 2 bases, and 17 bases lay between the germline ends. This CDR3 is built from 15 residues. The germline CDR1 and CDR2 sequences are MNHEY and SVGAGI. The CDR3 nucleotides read TGTGCCAGCAGCACCCGGGCAGGGATGACCTACGAGCAGTACTTC. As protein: CASSTRAGMTYEQYF.

In DNA, the CDR3 is TGTGCCAGCAGTTTCCGAGCGGGAGTTAGGATATCCTACAATGAGCAGTTCTTC. Translation gives CASSFRAGVRISYNEQFF. The rearrangement joins TRBV27 to TRBJ2-1, with 8 bases aligning to TRBD2. This CDR3 has 18 residues. The V segment lost 3 bases and the J segment 1 base; nucleotides outside the gene matches: 11. In germline, CDR1 is MNHEY, CDR2 SMNVEV (reference sequence).

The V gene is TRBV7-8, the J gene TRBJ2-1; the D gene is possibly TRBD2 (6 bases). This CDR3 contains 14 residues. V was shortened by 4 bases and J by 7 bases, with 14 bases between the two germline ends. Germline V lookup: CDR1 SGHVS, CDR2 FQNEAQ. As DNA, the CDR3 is TGTGCCAGCAGCTACAAGCGGGCGGGGAATGAGCAGTTCTTC. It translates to CASSYKRAGNEQFF.

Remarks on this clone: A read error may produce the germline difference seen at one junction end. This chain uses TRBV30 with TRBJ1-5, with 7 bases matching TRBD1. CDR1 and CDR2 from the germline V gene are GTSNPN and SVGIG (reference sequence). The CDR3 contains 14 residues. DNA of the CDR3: TGCGCCTGGAGTCCGGGACAGAGCAATCAGCCCCAGCATTTT. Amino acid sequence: CAWSPGQSNQPQHF.

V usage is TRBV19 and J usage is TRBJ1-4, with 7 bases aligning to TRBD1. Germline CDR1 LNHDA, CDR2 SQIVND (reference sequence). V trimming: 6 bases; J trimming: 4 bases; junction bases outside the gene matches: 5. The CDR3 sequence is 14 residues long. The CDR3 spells CASSDRDSNEKLFF. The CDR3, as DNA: TGTGCCAGTAGCGACCGGGACAGTAATGAAAAACTGTTTTTT.

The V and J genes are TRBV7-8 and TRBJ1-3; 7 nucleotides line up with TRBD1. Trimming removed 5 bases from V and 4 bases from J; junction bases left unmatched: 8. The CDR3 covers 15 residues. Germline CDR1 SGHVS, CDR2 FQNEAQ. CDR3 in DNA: TGTGCCAGCAGCCGAGGGACAGCGGAGGGAAACACCATATATTTT. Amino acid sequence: CASSRGTAEGNTIYF.

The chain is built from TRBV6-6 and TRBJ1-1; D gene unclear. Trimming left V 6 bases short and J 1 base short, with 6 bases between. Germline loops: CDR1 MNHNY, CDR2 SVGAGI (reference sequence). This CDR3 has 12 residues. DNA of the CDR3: TGTGCCAGCAGGAGGGAGAACACTGAAGCTTTCTTT. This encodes CASRRENTEAFF.

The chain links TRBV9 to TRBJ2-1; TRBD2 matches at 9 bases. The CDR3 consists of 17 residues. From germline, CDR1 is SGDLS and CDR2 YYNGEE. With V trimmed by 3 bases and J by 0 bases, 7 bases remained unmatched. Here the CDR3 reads CASSARTSVSSYNEQFF. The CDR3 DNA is TGTGCCAGCAGCGCACGGACTAGCGTAAGCTCCTACAATGAGCAGTTCTTC.

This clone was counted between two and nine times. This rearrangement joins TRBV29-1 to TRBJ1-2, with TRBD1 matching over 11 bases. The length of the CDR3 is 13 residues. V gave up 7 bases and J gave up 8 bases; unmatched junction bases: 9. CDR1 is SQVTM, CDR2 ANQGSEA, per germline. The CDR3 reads CSGRTGGFKGYTF. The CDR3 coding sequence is TGCAGCGGCAGGACAGGGGGCTTTAAAGGCTACACCTTC. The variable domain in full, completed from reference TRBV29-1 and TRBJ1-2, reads SAVISQKPSRDICQRGTSLTIQCQVDSQVTMMFWYRQQPGQSLTLIATANQGSEATYESGFVIDKFPISRPNLTFSTLTVSNMSPEDSSIYLCSGRTGGFKGYTFGSGTRLTVV.

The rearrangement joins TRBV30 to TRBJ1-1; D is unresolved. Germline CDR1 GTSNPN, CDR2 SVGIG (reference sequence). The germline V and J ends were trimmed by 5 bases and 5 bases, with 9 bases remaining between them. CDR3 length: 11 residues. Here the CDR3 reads CAWGRLTEAFF. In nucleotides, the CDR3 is TGTGCCTGGGGGCGGTTGACTGAAGCTTTCTTT.

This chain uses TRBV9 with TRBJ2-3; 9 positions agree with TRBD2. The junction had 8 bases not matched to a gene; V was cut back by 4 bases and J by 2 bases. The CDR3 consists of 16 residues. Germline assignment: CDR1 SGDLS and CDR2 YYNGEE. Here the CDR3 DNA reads TGTGCCAGCAGCCCCGCTGCGGGGGGGTTCACAGATACGCAGTATTTT. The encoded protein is CASSPAAGGFTDTQYF.

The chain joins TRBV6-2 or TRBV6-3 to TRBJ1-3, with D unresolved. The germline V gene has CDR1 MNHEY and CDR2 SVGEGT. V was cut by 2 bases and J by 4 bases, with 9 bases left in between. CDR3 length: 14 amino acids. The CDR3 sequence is CASSYGRRGNTIYF. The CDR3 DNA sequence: TGTGCCAGCAGTTACGGCCGTCGCGGAAACACCATATATTTT.

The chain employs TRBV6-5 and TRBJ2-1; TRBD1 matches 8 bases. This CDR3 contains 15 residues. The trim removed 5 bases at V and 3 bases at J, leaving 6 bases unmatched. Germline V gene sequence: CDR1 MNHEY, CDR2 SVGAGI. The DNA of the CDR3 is TGTGCCAGCAGTCCTCCGACAGGGGACTACAATGAGCAGTTCTTC. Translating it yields CASSPPTGDYNEQFF.

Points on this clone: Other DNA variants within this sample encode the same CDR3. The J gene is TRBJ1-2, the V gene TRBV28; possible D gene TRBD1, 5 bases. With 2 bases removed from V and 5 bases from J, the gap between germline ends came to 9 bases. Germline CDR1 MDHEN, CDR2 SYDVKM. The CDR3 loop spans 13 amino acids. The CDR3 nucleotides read TGTGCCAGCAGTTTAGGTCAGGGTTATGGCTACACCTTC. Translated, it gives CASSLGQGYGYTF.

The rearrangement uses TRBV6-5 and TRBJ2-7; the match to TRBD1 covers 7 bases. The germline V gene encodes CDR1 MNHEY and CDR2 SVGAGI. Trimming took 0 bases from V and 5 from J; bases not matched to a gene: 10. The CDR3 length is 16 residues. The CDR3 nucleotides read TGTGCCAGCAGTTACTCCCCCCGGCAGGGGGTTGACGAGCAGTACTTC. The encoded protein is CASSYSPRQGVDEQYF.

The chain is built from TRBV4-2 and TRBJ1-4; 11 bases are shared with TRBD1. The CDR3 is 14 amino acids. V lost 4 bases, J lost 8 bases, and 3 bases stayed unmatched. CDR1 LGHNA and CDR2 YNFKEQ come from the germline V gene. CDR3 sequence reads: CASSPGQGVEKLFF. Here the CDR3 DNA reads TGTGCCAGCAGCCCGGGACAGGGGGTCGAAAAACTGTTTTTT.

As DNA, the CDR3 is TGTGCCAGCAGCTTAGAGGCGATGGGACTCACAGATACGCAGTATTTT. Encoded protein: CASSLEAMGLTDTQYF. V is TRBV11-2 and J is TRBJ2-3; a weak D match, TRBD2 (6 bases). Germline V lookup: CDR1 SGHAT, CDR2 FQNNGV. There are 16 residues in the CDR3. Deletions cut 0 bases from V and 2 bases from J, with 12 bases between.

CDR3 nucleotides: TGCAGCGTTGTGTTCCATTCCTACAATGAGCAGTTCTTC. Encoded protein: CSVVFHSYNEQFF. The chain links TRBV29-1 to TRBJ2-1; unclear D gene. CDR1 SQVTM and CDR2 ANQGSEA come from the germline V gene. There are 13 residues in the CDR3. Trimming removed 4 bases at V and 1 base at J, with 8 bases between.

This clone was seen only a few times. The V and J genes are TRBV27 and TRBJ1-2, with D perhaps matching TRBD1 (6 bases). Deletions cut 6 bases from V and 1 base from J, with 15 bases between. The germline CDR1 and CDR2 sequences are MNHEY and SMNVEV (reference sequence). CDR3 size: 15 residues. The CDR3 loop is CASRGQGNINYGYTF. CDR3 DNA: TGTGCCAGCAGGGGGCAGGGGAACATTAACTATGGCTACACCTTC.

Here the CDR3 DNA reads TGTGCCAGCAGCTTGGCAGGGTCTGGCGGCAATGAGCAGTTCTTC. The encoded protein is CASSLAGSGGNEQFF. The genes are TRBV5-6 and TRBJ2-1, with a tentative D call TRBD1 (5 bases). Looked up from germline, CDR1 is SGHDT and CDR2 is YYEEEE. V lost 0 bases to trimming and J lost 6 bases, with 13 bases between them. The CDR3 runs to 15 residues.

The CDR3 region has the DNA TGTGCCAGTCAGACAGGATTTAATGAAAAACTGTTTTTT. This encodes CASQTGFNEKLFF. The chain combines TRBV10-3 with TRBJ1-4; D might be TRBD1 (6 bases). From germline, CDR1 is ENHRY and CDR2 SYGVKD. V lost 10 bases to trimming and J lost 4 bases, with 13 bases between them. This CDR3 has 13 residues.

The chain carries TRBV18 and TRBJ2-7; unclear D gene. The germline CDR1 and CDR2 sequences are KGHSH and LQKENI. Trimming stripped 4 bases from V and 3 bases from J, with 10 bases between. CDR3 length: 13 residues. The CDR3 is CASSQTLIYEQYF. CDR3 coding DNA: TGTGCCAGCTCACAAACGCTAATCTACGAGCAGTACTTC.

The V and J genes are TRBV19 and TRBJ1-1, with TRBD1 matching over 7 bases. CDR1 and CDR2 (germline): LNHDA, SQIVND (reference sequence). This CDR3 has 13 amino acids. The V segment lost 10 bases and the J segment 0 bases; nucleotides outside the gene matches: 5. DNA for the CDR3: TGTGCCACAAACGACAGGGTGAACACTGAAGCTTTCTTT. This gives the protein CATNDRVNTEAFF.

The CDR3: CASRDRKNTEAFF. CDR3 sequence (DNA): TGTGCCAGCAGGGACAGGAAGAACACTGAAGCTTTCTTT. This sequence joins TRBV6-5 and TRBJ1-1, with 7 bases fitting TRBD1. CDR1 is MNHEY and CDR2 is SVGAGI in the germline V gene. The CDR3 loop spans 13 amino acids. Germline trimming cut 6 bases from V and 1 base from J; bases unmatched to any gene: 2.

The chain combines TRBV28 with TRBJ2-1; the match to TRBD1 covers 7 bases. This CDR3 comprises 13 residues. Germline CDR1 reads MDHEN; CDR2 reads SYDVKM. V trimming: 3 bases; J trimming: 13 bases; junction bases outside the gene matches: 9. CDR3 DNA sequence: TGTGCCAGCAGTTTGGGGACAGCTCAACGACAGTTCTTC. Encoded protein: CASSLGTAQRQFF.

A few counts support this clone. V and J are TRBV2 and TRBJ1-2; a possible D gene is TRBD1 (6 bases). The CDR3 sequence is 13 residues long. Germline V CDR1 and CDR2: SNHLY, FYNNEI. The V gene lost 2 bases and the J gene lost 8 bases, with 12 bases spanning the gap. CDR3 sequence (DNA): TGTGCCAGCAGTGAAACAGGGAATGGGGGCTACACCTTC. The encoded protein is CASSETGNGGYTF.

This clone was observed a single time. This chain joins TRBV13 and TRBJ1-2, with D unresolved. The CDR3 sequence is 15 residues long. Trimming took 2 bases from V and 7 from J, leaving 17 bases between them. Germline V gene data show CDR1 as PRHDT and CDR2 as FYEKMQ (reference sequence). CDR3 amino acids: CASSLFGVSGPGYTF. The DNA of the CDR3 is TGTGCCAGCAGCTTATTCGGGGTTTCCGGGCCTGGCTACACCTTC.

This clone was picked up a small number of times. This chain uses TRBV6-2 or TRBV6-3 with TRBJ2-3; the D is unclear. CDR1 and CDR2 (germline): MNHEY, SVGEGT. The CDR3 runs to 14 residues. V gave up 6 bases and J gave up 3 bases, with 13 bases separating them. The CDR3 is CASSDSTFTDTQYF. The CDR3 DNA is TGTGCCAGCAGCGACTCCACCTTTACAGATACGCAGTATTTT.

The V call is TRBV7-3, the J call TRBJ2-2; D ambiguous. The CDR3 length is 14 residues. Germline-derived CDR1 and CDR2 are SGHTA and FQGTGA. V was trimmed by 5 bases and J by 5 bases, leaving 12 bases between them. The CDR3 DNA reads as TGTGCCAGCAGCCCCCGACCGAGGACCGGGGAGCTGTTTTTT. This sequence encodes CASSPRPRTGELFF. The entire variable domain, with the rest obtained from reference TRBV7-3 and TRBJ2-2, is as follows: GAGVSQTPSNKVTEKGKYVELRCDPISGHTALYWYRQSLGQGPEFLIYFQGTGAADDSGLPNDRFFAVRPEGSVSTLKIQRTERGDSAVYLCASSPRPRTGELFFGEGSRLTVL.

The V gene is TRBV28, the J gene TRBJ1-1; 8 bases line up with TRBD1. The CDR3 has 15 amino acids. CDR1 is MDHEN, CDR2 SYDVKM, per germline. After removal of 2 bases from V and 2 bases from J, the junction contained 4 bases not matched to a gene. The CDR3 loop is CASSLVGTGNTEAFF. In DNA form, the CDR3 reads TGTGCCAGCAGTTTAGTTGGGACAGGAAACACTGAAGCTTTCTTT.